This entry features one TCR beta chain sequence. As yet, its antigen is unknown. Described time point: cycle 4 day 1 (C4D1), after more than 5 weeks of nivolumab. All patients experienced relapse after autologous stem cell transplantation, and brentuximab vedotin exposure was variable. Patients reached a best response of complete response, partial response or progressive disease. The entry originates in a study of PD-1 blockade in classical Hodgkin lymphoma. Study observations and caveats: Lower baseline TCR diversity was reported for newly diagnosed patients than for healthy donors. Patients newly diagnosed and complete responders had comparable baseline diversity.

V dropped 4 bases and J dropped 0 bases, with 17 bases sitting between them. The germline gives CDR1 SGHRS, CDR2 YFSETQ. CDR3 size: 17 residues. The method was immunoSEQ multiplex PCR; TCRdb's version includes in-frame clones alone and lacks a portion of them. The profile shows approximately 21,000 clones, approximately 85% of them singletons. J is TRBJ2-1 and V is TRBV5-1, with no clear D. This clonotype was sampled from a human donor with classical Hodgkin lymphoma. The sample here was peripheral blood mononuclear cells (PBMCs), taken before the fourth cycle of nivolumab. The CDR3 DNA reads TGCGCCAGCAGCCCGACCATGTACATTAGCTCCTACAATGAGCAGTTCTTC. This sequence encodes CASSPTMYISSYNEQFF.